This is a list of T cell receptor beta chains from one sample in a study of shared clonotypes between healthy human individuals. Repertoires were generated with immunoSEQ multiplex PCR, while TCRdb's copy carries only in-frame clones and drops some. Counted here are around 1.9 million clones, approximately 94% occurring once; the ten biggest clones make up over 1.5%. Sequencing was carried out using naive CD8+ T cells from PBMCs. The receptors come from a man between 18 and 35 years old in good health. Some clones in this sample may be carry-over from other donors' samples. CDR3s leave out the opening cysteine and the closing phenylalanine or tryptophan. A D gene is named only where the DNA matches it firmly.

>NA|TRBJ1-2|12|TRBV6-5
ASSPQGRNYGYT
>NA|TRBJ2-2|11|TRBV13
ASSSVDAGELF
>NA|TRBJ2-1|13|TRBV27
ASSFRSGRVLEQF
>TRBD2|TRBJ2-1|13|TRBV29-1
SVRVAGSSYNEQF
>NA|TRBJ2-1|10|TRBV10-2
ASRLEYNEQF
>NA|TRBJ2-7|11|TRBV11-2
ASSVQTSYEQY
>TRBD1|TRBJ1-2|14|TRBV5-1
ASNPTGGSVAYGYT
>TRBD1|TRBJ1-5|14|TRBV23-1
ASSQSETGSNQPQH
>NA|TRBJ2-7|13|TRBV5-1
ASSLARGAVYEQY
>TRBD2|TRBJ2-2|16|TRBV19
ATPSGDSGSLDTGELF
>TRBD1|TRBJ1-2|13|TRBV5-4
ASSGGDRFIYGYT
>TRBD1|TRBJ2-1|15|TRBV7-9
ASSSYADRGRGNEQF
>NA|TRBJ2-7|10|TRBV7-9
ASSLAPSEQY
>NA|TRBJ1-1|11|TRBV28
ASSFGDTVGAF
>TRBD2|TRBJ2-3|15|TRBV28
ASSWLAGGGGTDTQY
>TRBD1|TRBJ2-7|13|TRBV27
ASSLLSDRAYEQY
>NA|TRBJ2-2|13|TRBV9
ASSGGHTNTGELF
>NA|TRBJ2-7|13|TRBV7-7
ASSRGLGTAYEQY
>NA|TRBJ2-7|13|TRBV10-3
AISESAGKTYEQY
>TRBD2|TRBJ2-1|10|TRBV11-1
ASSYSGGEQF
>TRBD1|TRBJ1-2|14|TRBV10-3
AISDRGQGAPYGYT
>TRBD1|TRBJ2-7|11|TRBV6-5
ASSYGTGYEQY
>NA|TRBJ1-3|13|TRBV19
ASSIWGLSGNTIY
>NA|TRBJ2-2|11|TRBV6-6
ASSPGFTGELF
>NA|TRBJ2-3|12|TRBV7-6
ASSLLGSRDTQY
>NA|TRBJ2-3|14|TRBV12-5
ASGRGASDSTDTQY
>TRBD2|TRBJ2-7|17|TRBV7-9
ASSGTLREGLAGAEEQY
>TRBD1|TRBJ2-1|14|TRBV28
ASSSHHRGLGDEQF
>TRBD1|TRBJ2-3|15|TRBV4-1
ASNPTPGQGAGNTQY
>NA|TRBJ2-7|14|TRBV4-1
ASSQVGLPGDYEQY
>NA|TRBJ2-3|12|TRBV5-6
ASSASSSTDTQY
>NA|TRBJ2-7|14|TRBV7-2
ASSSSGASRLEEQY
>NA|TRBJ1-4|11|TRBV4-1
ASSHSVGEKLF
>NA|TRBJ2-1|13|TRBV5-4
ASSLGRTVYNEQF
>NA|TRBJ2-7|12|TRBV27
ASSYSETGYEQY
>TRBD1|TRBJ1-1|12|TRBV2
ASSGWDRVAEAF
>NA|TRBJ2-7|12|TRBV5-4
ASSLVSNSYEQY
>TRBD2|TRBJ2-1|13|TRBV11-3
ASSSGEGPYNEQF
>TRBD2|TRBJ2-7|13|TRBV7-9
ASSLDMGLIYEQY
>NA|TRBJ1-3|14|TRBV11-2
ASSPRTEASGNTIY
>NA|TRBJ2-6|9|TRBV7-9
ASSVANVLT
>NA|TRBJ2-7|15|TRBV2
ASRDRAARYTSYEQY
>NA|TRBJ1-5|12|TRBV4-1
ASSHGRSNQPQH
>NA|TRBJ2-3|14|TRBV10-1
ASSEDSSLTADTQY
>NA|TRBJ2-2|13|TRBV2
ASNSRLGDTGELF
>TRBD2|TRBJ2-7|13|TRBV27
ASSLTAGGYGEQY